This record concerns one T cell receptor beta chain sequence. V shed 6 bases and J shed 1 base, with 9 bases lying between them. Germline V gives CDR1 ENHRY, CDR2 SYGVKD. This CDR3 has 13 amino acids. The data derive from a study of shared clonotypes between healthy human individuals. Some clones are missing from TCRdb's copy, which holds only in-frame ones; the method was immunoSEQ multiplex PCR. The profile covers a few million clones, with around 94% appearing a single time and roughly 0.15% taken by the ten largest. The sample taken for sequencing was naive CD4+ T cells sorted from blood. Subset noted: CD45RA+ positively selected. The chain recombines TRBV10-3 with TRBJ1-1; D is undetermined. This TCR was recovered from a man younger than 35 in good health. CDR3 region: CAISDTKNTEAFF. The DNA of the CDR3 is TGTGCCATCAGCGACACAAAGAACACTGAAGCTTTCTTT.